Sequencing of this T cell receptor beta chain was carried out in a study of CD8 T cells in ankylosing spondylitis. Overall study results and limits: Several of the motif variants were reported before in synovial fluid and blood from reactive arthritis.

MiXCR was run by TCRdb on the 5' RACE reads, yielding one entry per CDR3 protein. The data hold about 160,000 distinct CDR3 sequences, with approximately 20% observed a single time. This clonotype was found many times. No antigen is known for it. Germline loops: CDR1 SGHRS, CDR2 YFSETQ. This CDR3 region has 12 residues. V lost 2 bases, J lost 5 bases, and 8 bases lay in between. The source material was blood, either unsorted or a sorted T cell fraction (not recorded which). The sequence was collected from a male donor with ankylosing spondylitis or in good health (not recorded which). The V gene is TRBV5-1, the J gene TRBJ2-7; unclear D gene. Written as DNA, the CDR3 is TGCGCCAGCAGCTTCGACCGGGACGAGCAGTACTTC. It translates to CASSFDRDEQYF. Full variable domain (rest looked up from reference TRBV5-1 and TRBJ2-7): KAGVTQTPRYLIKTRGQQVTLSCSPISGHRSVSWYQQTPGQGLQFLFEYFSETQRNKGNFPGRFSGRQFSNSRSEMNVSTLELGDSALYLCASSFDRDEQYFGPGTRLTVT.